The 17 T cell receptor beta chains reported below all come from one sample, sequenced in a study of blood T cell repertoires in COVID-19 (dated by TCRdb to about 2020). Library preparation was by the immunoSEQ multiplex PCR assay. TCRdb limited this immuneACCESS table to in-frame rearrangements with V and J called. A share of clones is missing; checked studies link under half to unresolved V genes, and the rest is unexplained. The table for this sample lists 450,000 or so clones; around 90% of them were counted only once. Roughly 0.84% of the sample is held by the ten biggest clonotypes. Sequenced: peripheral blood. All receptors come from a man between 18 and 29 years old with COVID-19, enrolled during active disease.

V gene TRBV7-9 combines with J gene TRBJ2-1; 11 bases are a match to TRBD2. This CDR3 is built from 17 residues. CDR1 is SEHNR and CDR2 is FQNEAQ in the germline V gene (reference sequence). Trimming at V came to 5 bases and at J to 8 bases, leaving 14 bases not matched to a gene. The DNA of the CDR3 is TGTGCCAGCAGCCCCCAACTAAATAGCGGGAGGGCGGATGAGCAGTTCTTC. Residues: CASSPQLNSGRADEQFF.

This chain joins TRBV25-1 and TRBJ2-4; TRBD2 might be the D (6 bases). The length of the CDR3 is 16 residues. The germline V and J ends were trimmed by 2 bases and 6 bases, with 17 bases remaining between them. From germline, CDR1 is MGHDK and CDR2 SYGVNS. CDR3 bases: TGTGCCAGCAGTGAAACTACGACGGGGGTGAGAAACATTCAGTACTTC. Its translation is CASSETTTGVRNIQYF. Filled out from reference TRBV25-1 and TRBJ2-4, the complete variable domain reads EADIYQTPRYLVIGTGKKITLECSQTMGHDKMYWYQQDPGMELHLIHYSYGVNSTEKGDLSSESTVSRIRTEHFPLTLESARPSHTSQYLCASSETTTGVRNIQYFGAGTRLSVL.

The CDR3 reads CASSLASGPGDTQYF. The CDR3 DNA sequence: TGCGCCAGCAGCTTGGCTTCAGGGCCCGGAGATACGCAGTATTTT. The rearrangement joins TRBV5-1 to TRBJ2-3; D may be TRBD1 (5 bases). Germline V gene data show CDR1 as SGHRS and CDR2 as YFSETQ. Trimming pared 0 bases from V and 5 bases from J, leaving 13 bases between. CDR3 size: 15 residues.

The chain recombines TRBV3-1 (or the pseudogene TRBV3-2) with TRBJ1-6, with D hard to call. This CDR3 contains 13 residues. Trimming took off 4 bases at V and 7 bases at J, with 8 bases between the two ends. Germline CDR1 LGHDT, CDR2 YNNKEL (reference sequence). DNA of the CDR3: TGTGCCAGCAGCCTCCAGGTAAATTCACCCCTCCACTTT. Its protein product is CASSLQVNSPLHF.

The chain joins TRBV3-1 (or the pseudogene TRBV3-2) to TRBJ2-6; 7 nucleotides line up with TRBD1. From germline, CDR1 is LGHDT and CDR2 YNNKEL (reference sequence). V trimming: 4 bases; J trimming: 1 base; junction bases outside the gene matches: 7. This CDR3 region has 17 residues. The CDR3: CASSLEGGASGANVLTF. The CDR3 nucleotides are TGTGCCAGCAGCCTCGAAGGGGGCGCTTCTGGGGCCAACGTCCTGACTTTC.

The chain employs TRBV5-6 and TRBJ1-5, with D unresolved. The germline CDR1 and CDR2 sequences are SGHDT and YYEEEE. V was clipped by 1 base and J by 4 bases, with 9 bases between them. This CDR3 region has 14 residues. As DNA, the CDR3 is TGTGCCAGCAGCTTGTACCGGGAAAATCAGCCCCAGCATTTT. Translated: CASSLYRENQPQHF.

The chain has TRBV11-3 and TRBJ2-5, with 15 bases matching TRBD2. Germline values: CDR1 SGHNT, CDR2 YENEEA. The CDR3 is 19 residues long. The J segment lost 2 bases and the V segment lost 2 bases, leaving 9 bases of the junction unmatched. CDR3 bases: TGTGCCAGCAGCTTAACGCGGGGACTAGCGGGAGGAGAGCAAGAGACCCAGTACTTC. It is translated as CASSLTRGLAGGEQETQYF.

Only one count was recorded for this clone. V and J are TRBV7-9 and TRBJ1-4; TRBD1 is a possible D gene (6 bases). Germline assignment: CDR1 SEHNR and CDR2 FQNEAQ (reference sequence). The CDR3 contains 15 residues. V was shortened by 3 bases and J by 4 bases, with 12 bases between the two germline ends. The CDR3 here is CASSLLTGINEKLFF. Written as DNA, the CDR3 is TGTGCCAGCAGCTTGCTAACAGGGATTAATGAAAAACTGTTTTTT.

J is TRBJ1-1 and V is TRBV6-6; D call uncertain. Germline V lookup: CDR1 MNHNY, CDR2 SVGAGI (reference sequence). The V and J ends lost 5 bases and 7 bases respectively, with 11 bases between them. The CDR3 is 12 residues long. CDR3 bases: TGTGCCAGCAGTCCTCTGACATATGAAGCTTTCTTT. It encodes CASSPLTYEAFF.

CDR3 DNA: TGTGCCAGCAGCTTAGCGGAAGGGGTGGCAAGGAAAGAGACCCAGTACTTC. Protein: CASSLAEGVARKETQYF. The V and J genes are TRBV7-9 and TRBJ2-5, with D possibly matching TRBD1 (5 bases). V lost 0 bases, J lost 3 bases, and 17 bases lay in between. Per the germline V gene, CDR1 is SEHNR and CDR2 is FQNEAQ (reference sequence). The CDR3 totals 17 residues.

V is TRBV19 and J is TRBJ2-3, with unresolved D. The CDR3 covers 16 residues. Germline loops: CDR1 LNHDA, CDR2 SQIVND (reference sequence). With 6 bases removed from V and 6 bases from J, the gap between germline ends came to 22 bases. CDR3 residues: CASSPPQERPTDTQYF. The CDR3 nucleotides read TGTGCCAGTAGCCCCCCTCAGGAAAGGCCCACGGATACGCAGTATTTT.

J is TRBJ2-3 and V is TRBV5-1, with D possibly matching TRBD1 (5 bases). The length of the CDR3 is 14 residues. Looked up from germline, CDR1 is SGHRS and CDR2 is YFSETQ. The V end was cut by 0 bases, the J end by 5 bases, with 10 bases between. The CDR3 reads CASSLDSQGDTQYF. CDR3 bases: TGCGCCAGCAGCTTGGACTCCCAGGGAGATACGCAGTATTTT.

Here the CDR3 reads CASSLLTGRGYEQYF. In DNA, the CDR3 is TGTGCCAGCAGCTTACTTACTGGGAGAGGGTACGAGCAGTACTTC. V gene TRBV7-9 combines with J gene TRBJ2-7; tentatively, D is TRBD2 (5 bases). Trimming removed 2 bases at V and 4 bases at J, with 15 bases between. The CDR3 consists of 15 residues. The V gene's germline CDR1 is SEHNR and CDR2 FQNEAQ (reference sequence).

The chain has TRBV15 and TRBJ1-2; the D gene is possibly TRBD1 (6 bases). Germline CDR1 is LNHNV and CDR2 is YYDKDF (reference sequence). Trimming stripped 4 bases from V and 0 bases from J, with 12 bases between. This CDR3 has 15 residues. The CDR3 is CATSTRTATNYGYTF. As DNA, the CDR3 is TGTGCCACCAGCACCCGGACAGCTACTAACTATGGCTACACCTTC.

The rearrangement joins TRBV4-1 to TRBJ1-6; D remains unclear. Germline V gene lookup returns CDR1 MGHRA and CDR2 YSYEKL. V lost 0 bases and J lost 0, with 15 bases in between. This CDR3 comprises 19 residues. The CDR3 DNA reads TGCGCCAGCAGCCAAGATTTGGGCCAGGTTTTCTCCTATAATTCACCCCTCCACTTT. It codes for CASSQDLGQVFSYNSPLHF.

The chain recombines TRBV18 with TRBJ2-5, with D possibly matching TRBD2 (5 bases). Germline values: CDR1 KGHSH, CDR2 LQKENI. This CDR3 spans 15 amino acids. V was trimmed by 3 bases and J by 4 bases, leaving 15 bases between them. CDR3 nucleotide sequence: TGTGCCAGCTCACCGTCTGCGAGGGCGGGAGAGACCCAGTACTTC. This gives the protein CASSPSARAGETQYF. Full variable domain (remainder filled in from reference TRBV18 and TRBJ2-5): NAGVMQNPRHLVRRRGQEARLRCSPMKGHSHVYWYRQLPEEGLKFMVYLQKENIIDESGMPKERFSAEFPKEGPSILRIQQVVRGDSAAYFCASSPSARAGETQYFGPGTRLLVL.

V is TRBV2 and J is TRBJ2-3; D is possibly TRBD2 (6 bases). Trimming took off 3 bases at V and 1 base at J, with 11 bases between the two ends. The CDR3 covers 15 residues. Germline values: CDR1 SNHLY, CDR2 FYNNEI. The chain's CDR3 is CASSDSGVGTDTQYF. CDR3 nucleotide sequence: TGTGCCAGCAGTGATTCGGGGGTTGGCACAGATACGCAGTATTTT.